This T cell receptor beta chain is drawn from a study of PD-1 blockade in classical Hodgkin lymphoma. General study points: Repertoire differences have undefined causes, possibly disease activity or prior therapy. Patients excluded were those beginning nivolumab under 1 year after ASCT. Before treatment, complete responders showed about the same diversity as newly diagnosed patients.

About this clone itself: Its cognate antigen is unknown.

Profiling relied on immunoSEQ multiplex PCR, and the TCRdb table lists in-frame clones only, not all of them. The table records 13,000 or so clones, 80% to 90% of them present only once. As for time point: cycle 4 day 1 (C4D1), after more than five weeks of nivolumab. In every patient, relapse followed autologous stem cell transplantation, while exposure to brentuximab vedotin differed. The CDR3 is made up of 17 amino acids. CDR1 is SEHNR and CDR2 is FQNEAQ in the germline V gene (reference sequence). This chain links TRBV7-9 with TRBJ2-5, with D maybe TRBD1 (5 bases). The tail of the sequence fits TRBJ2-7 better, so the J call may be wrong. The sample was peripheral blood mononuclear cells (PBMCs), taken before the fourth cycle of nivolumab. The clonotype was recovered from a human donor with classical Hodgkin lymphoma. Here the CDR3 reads CASSLEGFGVGPYEQYF. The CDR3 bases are TGTGCCAGCAGCTTAGAGGGGTTTGGGGTGGGCCCCTACGAGCAGTACTTC.